Below, 30 T cell receptor beta chains from the same sample are listed, as sequenced in a study of beta chain features in type 1 diabetes. The whole isolated RNA underwent reverse transcription, so sequencing captured expressed TCRB transcripts. Assay: immunoSEQ multiplex PCR; the TCRdb copy retains only in-frame clones and omits some. The table records under 150,000 clones, approximately 10% of them present only once. These receptors lack a known antigen. Findings and limits, study-wide: Among all four CD4+ subsets, Type 1 diabetes patients had TCRB CDR3s that were moderately but significantly shorter.

Sequenced material: central memory CD4+ T cells from blood. The receptors derive from a young man with type 1 diabetes.

There are a few counts of this clone. The rearrangement links TRBV7-3 to TRBJ2-6; D is unclear. V lost 5 bases and J 2 bases, leaving 7 bases between the germline ends. The CDR3 sequence is 14 residues long. Germline loops: CDR1 SGHTA, CDR2 FQGTGA. CDR3 sequence reads: CASSPFAGANVLTF. The CDR3 DNA reads as TGTGCCAGCAGCCCCTTTGCTGGGGCCAACGTCCTGACTTTC. The full variable domain, in which reference TRBV7-3 and TRBJ2-6 provide the parts outside the CDR3, is GAGVSQTPSNKVTEKGKYVELRCDPISGHTALYWYRQSLGQGPEFLIYFQGTGAADDSGLPNDRFFAVRPEGSVSTLKIQRTERGDSAVYLCASSPFAGANVLTFGAGSRLTVL.

Remarks on this clone: This sample also contains other DNA sequences that code for the same CDR3. This chain uses TRBV29-1 with TRBJ1-2; TRBD1 matches 7 bases. Germline V CDR1 and CDR2: SQVTM, ANQGSEA. CDR3 length: 11 residues. V lost 7 bases and J lost 8; bases outside the gene matches: 7. CDR3 DNA: TGCAGCGCGAGACAGGGTGACGGCTACACCTTC. This sequence encodes CSARQGDGYTF.

This clone was seen a handful of times. The chain employs TRBV7-2 and TRBJ2-5; possible D gene TRBD1, 5 bases. CDR3 size: 14 residues. V lost 7 bases and J lost 2, with 14 bases in between. Per the germline V gene, CDR1 is SGHTA and CDR2 is FQGNSA. In DNA form, the CDR3 reads TGTGCCAGCACCCCCGACAGAGCACAAGAGACCCAGTACTTC. It encodes CASTPDRAQETQYF. The full variable domain, with the rest looked up from reference TRBV7-2 and TRBJ2-5, is GAGVSQSPSNKVTEKGKDVELRCDPISGHTALYWYRQSLGQGLEFLIYFQGNSAPDKSGLPSDRFSAERTGGSVSTLTIQRTQQEDSAVYLCASTPDRAQETQYFGPGTRLLVL.

This clone turned up a few times. J is TRBJ2-1 and V is TRBV28; TRBD2 agrees at 9 bases. Per the germline V gene, CDR1 is MDHEN and CDR2 is SYDVKM. After removal of 2 bases from V and 10 bases from J, the junction contained 3 bases not matched to a gene. CDR3 size: 13 residues. The CDR3 sequence is CASSLAGGLEQFF. The CDR3 coding sequence is TGTGCCAGCAGTTTAGCGGGGGGGCTCGAGCAGTTCTTC.

This clone appeared a few times. The chain combines TRBV28 with TRBJ2-2; 8 bases are shared with TRBD2. This CDR3 has 16 amino acids. V dropped 1 base and J dropped 7; count of bases not matched to a gene: 8. CDR1 and CDR2 from the germline V gene are MDHEN and SYDVKM. The CDR3 DNA follows: TGTGCCAGCAGTTTATCTTACGGGGGGGCGCTCGGGGAGCTGTTTTTT. This gives the protein CASSLSYGGALGELFF.

In this sample, this clone turned up once. The V and J genes are TRBV2 and TRBJ2-1, with 9 bases lining up with TRBD2. The CDR3 has 17 amino acids. Germline V lookup: CDR1 SNHLY, CDR2 FYNNEI. With 7 bases clipped from V and 1 base from J, the junction kept 11 bases outside the gene matches. This CDR3 reads CASTTRGGGGSYNEQFF. For the CDR3, the DNA is TGTGCCAGCACCACAAGGGGCGGGGGGGGATCCTACAATGAGCAGTTCTTC.

This clone was counted only a few times. The chain carries TRBV2 and TRBJ1-6, with D unresolved. The ends were cut back, 1 base at V and 8 bases at J, with 6 bases in the middle. The CDR3 has 13 amino acids. Germline CDR1 reads SNHLY; CDR2 reads FYNNEI. DNA of the CDR3: TGTGCCAGCAGTGAAGAAAGAGATTCACCCCTCCACTTT. Its protein is CASSEERDSPLHF.

The chain links TRBV2 to TRBJ1-5, with 11 positions matching TRBD1. From germline, CDR1 is SNHLY and CDR2 FYNNEI. With 8 bases clipped from V and 8 bases from J, the junction kept 5 bases outside the gene matches. This CDR3 is built from 13 residues. The CDR3 here is CASRDRGTEPQHF. CDR3 bases: TGTGCCAGCCGGGACAGGGGGACGGAGCCCCAGCATTTT.

This clone appeared a few times. The V call is TRBV4-2, the J call TRBJ2-7; the match to TRBD2 covers 11 bases. The length of the CDR3 is 16 residues. CDR1 is LGHNA and CDR2 is YNFKEQ in the germline V gene. Trimming took 1 base from V and 7 from J; bases not matched to a gene: 9. In nucleotides, the CDR3 is TGTGCCAGCAGCCAAGGGGCCCTAGCGGGGGGAGGTGAGCAGTACTTC. Translation gives CASSQGALAGGGEQYF.

This clone showed up just a few times. Other DNA sequences in the same sample also yield this CDR3. The chain couples TRBV11-2 to TRBJ1-6; TRBD1 agrees at 8 bases. The junction had 1 base not matched to a gene; V was cut back by 2 bases and J by 7 bases. Germline V lookup: CDR1 SGHAT, CDR2 FQNNGV. The CDR3 totals 14 residues. CDR3 sequence: CASSLRQGNSPLHF. CDR3 nucleotides: TGTGCCAGCAGCTTAAGACAGGGGAATTCACCCCTCCACTTT.

The gene calls are TRBV9 and TRBJ2-1; 12 bases line up with TRBD2. V shed 4 bases and J 9 bases; nucleotides not matched to a gene: 11. Germline CDR1 SGDLS, CDR2 YYNGEE. There are 16 residues in the CDR3. In DNA, the CDR3 is TGTGCCAGCAGCTCGCCTAGCGGGGGGGAGCTGGGTGAGCAGTTCTTC. As protein: CASSSPSGGELGEQFF.

V is TRBV6-5 and J is TRBJ2-5; a weak D match, TRBD1 (5 bases). The V end lost 0 bases, the J end lost 3 bases, and 8 bases lay between the germline ends. This CDR3 contains 14 residues. Germline V gives CDR1 MNHEY, CDR2 SVGAGI. CDR3 loop: CASSYSGREETQYF. The CDR3 nucleotides are TGTGCCAGCAGTTACTCGGGCAGGGAAGAGACCCAGTACTTC.

This clone appeared once. DNA of the CDR3: TGTGCCAGCAGCCGTCAGGGAAGCTCCTATAATTCACCCCTCCACTTT. This codes for CASSRQGSSYNSPLHF. V gene TRBV7-9 combines with J gene TRBJ1-6, with D tentatively TRBD1 (5 bases). With 5 bases removed from V and 0 bases from J, the gap between germline ends came to 11 bases. The CDR3 covers 16 residues. Germline V gives CDR1 SEHNR, CDR2 FQNEAQ (reference sequence). Full variable domain (remainder filled in from reference TRBV7-9 and TRBJ1-6): DTGVSQNPRHKITKRGQNVTFRCDPISEHNRLYWYRQTLGQGPEFLTYFQNEAQLEKSRLLSDRFSAERPKGSFSTLEIQRTEQGDSAMYLCASSRQGSSYNSPLHFGNGTRLTVT.

This clone was counted ten times or more. This chain links TRBV11-2 with TRBJ2-5; TRBD2 aligns across 8 bases. The CDR3 contains 15 residues. J was trimmed by 6 bases and V by 1 base; bases with no gene match: 7. CDR1 is SGHAT and CDR2 is FQNNGV in the germline V gene. The CDR3 spells CASSLVGGATKTQYF. The CDR3 nucleotides read TGTGCCAGCAGCTTAGTCGGGGGGGCCACGAAGACCCAGTACTTC.

The V call is TRBV5-6, the J call TRBJ1-2; 9 bases align to TRBD1. J lost 7 bases, V lost 4 bases, and 11 bases had no gene match. There are 15 residues in the CDR3. Germline-derived CDR1 and CDR2 are SGHDT and YYEEEE. CDR3: CASSKMDRGGGGYTF. In DNA, the CDR3 is TGTGCCAGCAGCAAGATGGACAGGGGTGGAGGTGGCTACACCTTC.

This clone was counted only a few times. The CDR3 is CSVYAAGTGEWNEQFF. CDR3 DNA sequence: TGCAGCGTTTATGCAGCCGGGACAGGGGAATGGAATGAGCAGTTCTTC. This chain connects TRBV29-1 to TRBJ2-1, with 10 bases matching TRBD1. Germline values: CDR1 SQVTM, CDR2 ANQGSEA. This CDR3 has 16 amino acids. V lost 5 bases and J lost 7; bases outside the gene matches: 14.

The rearrangement joins TRBV5-6 to TRBJ2-5; 8 positions match TRBD2. Germline CDR1 reads SGHDT; CDR2 reads YYEEEE. The length of the CDR3 is 14 residues. Trimming removed 4 bases from V and 2 bases from J; junction bases left unmatched: 4. The CDR3 is CASSRAGVQETQYF. The CDR3 DNA follows: TGTGCCAGCAGCCGAGCGGGGGTTCAAGAGACCCAGTACTTC. The full variable domain, its missing parts supplied by reference TRBV5-6 and TRBJ2-5, is DAGVTQSPTHLIKTRGQQVTLRCSPKSGHDTVSWYQQALGQGPQFIFQYYEEEERQRGNFPDRFSGHQFPNYSSELNVNALLLGDSALYLCASSRAGVQETQYFGPGTRLLVL.

This clone was detected a few times. The genes are TRBV4-3 and TRBJ2-4; TRBD2 aligns across 8 bases. This CDR3 region has 14 residues. From germline, CDR1 is LGHNA and CDR2 YSLEER. The junction had 8 bases not matched to a gene; V was cut back by 3 bases and J by 10 bases. The CDR3 loop reads CASSHETSARIQYF. CDR3 DNA sequence: TGCGCCAGCAGCCACGAGACTAGCGCGAGGATTCAGTACTTC.

The rearrangement joins TRBV5-1 to TRBJ1-1; D gene ambiguous. This CDR3 contains 13 residues. Trimming took off 4 bases at V and 5 bases at J, with 12 bases between the two ends. Germline loops: CDR1 SGHRS, CDR2 YFSETQ. CDR3 coding DNA: TGCGCCAGCAGCCCTATGACGGGAACTGAAGCTTTCTTT. It translates to CASSPMTGTEAFF.

The J gene is TRBJ2-3, the V gene TRBV5-1; 10 nucleotides match TRBD1. The V and J ends lost 4 bases and 2 bases, in that order; junction bases with no gene match: 4. Germline loops: CDR1 SGHRS, CDR2 YFSETQ. The CDR3 extends over 15 amino acids. CDR3 loop: CASSEGQGNTDTQYF. DNA for the CDR3: TGCGCCAGCAGCGAGGGACAGGGGAACACAGATACGCAGTATTTT.

The chain links TRBV14 to TRBJ2-5; D might be TRBD1 (5 bases). Germline assignment: CDR1 SGHDN and CDR2 FVKESK. This CDR3 contains 13 residues. Trimming removed 3 bases from V and 5 bases from J, with 10 bases in between. Written as DNA, the CDR3 is TGTGCCAGCAGCCACACAGGCTACGAGACCCAGTACTTC. Translated: CASSHTGYETQYF.

CDR3 residues: CASSGGQQETQYF. For the CDR3, the DNA is TGTGCCAGCTCGGGGGGACAGCAAGAGACCCAGTACTTC. The chain is built from TRBV18 and TRBJ2-5, with D possibly matching TRBD1 (7 bases). The CDR3 has 13 residues. The germline gives CDR1 KGHSH, CDR2 LQKENI. V lost 6 bases and J 2 bases, leaving 10 bases between the germline ends.

V usage is TRBV19 and J usage is TRBJ2-1; TRBD2 aligns across 11 bases. With 6 bases clipped from V and 3 bases from J, the junction kept 4 bases outside the gene matches. Germline CDR1 reads LNHDA; CDR2 reads SQIVND (reference sequence). This CDR3 contains 15 residues. Here the CDR3 reads CASRPTSGVYNEQFF. The CDR3 DNA reads as TGTGCCAGTAGACCGACTAGCGGGGTCTACAATGAGCAGTTCTTC.

This clone was counted between two and nine times. The gene calls are TRBV30 and TRBJ1-2; no reliable D call. The length of the CDR3 is 11 residues. Germline CDR1 is GTSNPN and CDR2 is SVGIG (reference sequence). Deletions cut 0 bases from V and 8 bases from J, with 7 bases between. CDR3 bases: TGTGCCTGGAGTGTTCTCCGGGGCTACACCTTC. Its translation is CAWSVLRGYTF. Based on the CDR3 plus reference TRBV30 and TRBJ1-2, the full variable domain is SQTIHQWPATLVQPVGSPLSLECTVEGTSNPNLYWYRQAAGRGLQLLFYSVGIGQISSEVPQNLSASRPQDRQFILSSKKLLLSDSGFYLCAWSVLRGYTFGSGTRLTVV.

This clone has a handful of counts. J is TRBJ2-1 and V is TRBV7-3; D is unresolved. This CDR3 is 14 amino acids long. V lost 2 bases, J lost 9 bases, and 14 bases lay in between. Germline V gives CDR1 SGHTA, CDR2 FQGTGA. CDR3 nucleotides: TGTGCCAGCAGCTTAGGCCCTAGTTTCCTTGAGCAGTTCTTC. Its translation is CASSLGPSFLEQFF.

The chain employs TRBV7-9 and TRBJ2-7; 8 positions agree with TRBD1. With V trimmed by 1 base and J by 5 bases, 4 bases remained unmatched. Germline CDR1 and CDR2: SEHNR and FQNEAQ (reference sequence). This CDR3 is 14 amino acids long. The chain's CDR3 is CASSLGDRTNEQYF. Written as DNA, the CDR3 is TGTGCCAGCAGCTTAGGGGACAGGACCAACGAGCAGTACTTC.

In its sample, this clone was seen a few times. The chain uses TRBV4-3 and TRBJ2-2, with 9 bases matching TRBD1. Germline lookup yields CDR1 LGHNA and CDR2 YSLEER. The V and J ends lost 4 bases and 7 bases, in that order; junction bases with no gene match: 1. This CDR3 has 13 residues. The CDR3 protein is CASSRDRVGELFF. The CDR3 DNA reads as TGCGCCAGCAGCCGGGACAGGGTCGGGGAGCTGTTTTTT.

This clone was counted a few times. This chain links TRBV7-3 with TRBJ1-1; 10 positions match TRBD1. V was pared by 5 bases and J by 3 bases, with 6 bases of the junction left unmatched. Germline V gives CDR1 SGHTA, CDR2 FQGTGA. The CDR3 sequence is 15 residues long. The CDR3 coding sequence is TGTGCCAGCAGCGCAGACGGGACAGGGGACACTGAAGCTTTCTTT. Protein sequence: CASSADGTGDTEAFF.

This clone has only a few counts. The J gene is TRBJ1-5, the V gene TRBV18, with unresolved D. The CDR3 contains 13 residues. V was pared by 2 bases and J by 2 bases, with 4 bases between. Germline V gene sequence: CDR1 KGHSH, CDR2 LQKENI. Written as DNA, the CDR3 is TGTGCCAGCTCACCAACAGGCAATCAGCCCCAGCATTTT. Translated: CASSPTGNQPQHF.

In DNA, the CDR3 is TGTGCCAGCAGCCTCAATTTGGCCCGGGAGCTGTTTTTT. Translating it yields CASSLNLARELFF. The chain has TRBV7-3 and TRBJ2-2; D gene uncertain. Germline CDR1 and CDR2: SGHTA and FQGTGA. The CDR3 is 13 amino acids. Deletions cut 5 bases from V and 9 bases from J, with 13 bases between.